Shown below are 30 T cell receptor beta chains from a single sample sequenced in a study of technical replicates of blood from a handful of donors. Profiled with immunoSEQ multiplex PCR; TCRdb holds only in-frame clones, not every one. The table records around 72,000 clones, about nine tenths of them present only once. Sequenced input: T cells isolated from PBMCs. These receptors came from a human donor in good health. Some clones in this sample may be carry-over from other donors' samples.

This clone was seen more than once but under ten times. CDR3 protein: CASSLEGEGPSGYTF. The CDR3 nucleotides are TGTGCCAGCAGCTTAGAAGGAGAGGGTCCATCTGGCTACACCTTC. The chain employs TRBV7-6 and TRBJ1-2; D gene unclear. Germline V gene sequence: CDR1 SGHVS, CDR2 FNYEAQ. The CDR3 contains 15 residues. Trimming pared 1 base from V and 7 bases from J, leaving 16 bases between.

The J gene is TRBJ1-4, the V gene TRBV11-2; no clear D. Germline CDR1 and CDR2: SGHAT and FQNNGV. This CDR3 comprises 15 residues. V was pared by 1 base and J by 0 bases, with 6 bases between. The CDR3 loop reads CASSLVGATNEKLFF. The CDR3 coding sequence is TGTGCCAGCAGCTTAGTCGGAGCAACTAATGAAAAACTGTTTTTT.

The chain carries TRBV6-5 and TRBJ1-2, with TRBD1 matching 7 bases. Germline CDR1 MNHEY, CDR2 SVGAGI. The junction had 12 bases not matched to a gene; V was cut back by 4 bases and J by 4 bases. The CDR3 sequence is 16 residues long. CDR3 amino acids: CASSSLGTDAFYGYTF. CDR3 coding DNA: TGTGCCAGCAGTTCCTTGGGGACAGATGCTTTCTATGGCTACACCTTC.

The chain carries TRBV5-1 and TRBJ1-4, with 10 bases matching TRBD1. The J segment lost 8 bases and the V segment lost 3 bases, leaving 13 bases of the junction unmatched. CDR1 is SGHRS and CDR2 is YFSETQ in the germline V gene. The CDR3 loop spans 17 amino acids. CDR3 DNA sequence: TGCGCCAGCAGCTCGTTTACGGGACAGGGGATCGAGGAAAAACTGTTTTTT. Translating gives CASSSFTGQGIEEKLFF.

The chain has TRBV28 and TRBJ2-2; 7 nucleotides line up with TRBD1. J was trimmed by 5 bases and V by 5 bases; bases with no gene match: 8. The CDR3 is 15 residues long. CDR1 MDHEN and CDR2 SYDVKM come from the germline V gene. The CDR3 region is CASSRTGWGTGELFF. DNA of the CDR3: TGTGCCAGCAGTCGGACAGGTTGGGGGACCGGGGAGCTGTTTTTT.

The chain combines TRBV10-1 with TRBJ2-3, with D hard to call. Germline V gene data show CDR1 as WNHNN and CDR2 as SYGVQD (reference sequence). This CDR3 region has 14 residues. With 0 bases removed from V and 0 bases from J, the gap between germline ends came to 4 bases. The CDR3 coding sequence is TGCGCCAGCAGTGAGTCCGTCAGCACAGATACGCAGTATTTT. The encoded protein is CASSESVSTDTQYF.

The table lists this clone with a count of one. The chain couples TRBV19 to TRBJ2-7, with 7 bases fitting TRBD1. CDR3 length: 13 amino acids. Germline-derived CDR1 and CDR2 are LNHDA and SQIVND (reference sequence). J lost 3 bases, V lost 3 bases, and 2 bases had no gene match. The CDR3 loop reads CASSIDRDYEQYF. The CDR3 DNA follows: TGTGCCAGTAGTATTGACAGGGACTACGAGCAGTACTTC. The full variable domain, rest sourced from reference TRBV19 and TRBJ2-7, is DGGITQSPKYLFRKEGQNVTLSCEQNLNHDAMYWYRQDPGQGLRLIYYSQIVNDFQKGDIAEGYSVSREKKESFPLTVTSAQKNPTAFYLCASSIDRDYEQYFGPGTRLTVT.

The rearrangement uses TRBV5-5 and TRBJ2-1; 7 bases agree with TRBD1. Germline CDR1 is SGHKS and CDR2 is YYEKEE (reference sequence). The trim removed 7 bases at V and 7 bases at J, leaving 14 bases unmatched. The CDR3 is 15 residues long. CDR3 nucleotides: TGTGCCAGCCTAGGGACCAGGGGGTATCTTAATGAGCAGTTCTTC. This sequence encodes CASLGTRGYLNEQFF. Full variable domain (rest looked up from reference TRBV5-5 and TRBJ2-1): DAGVTQSPTHLIKTRGQQVTLRCSPISGHKSVSWYQQVLGQGPQFIFQYYEKEERGRGNFPDRFSARQFPNYSSELNVNALLLGDSALYLCASLGTRGYLNEQFFGPGTRLTVL.

This chain connects TRBV28 to TRBJ2-2; perhaps TRBD2 as D (5 bases). V was trimmed by 3 bases and J by 4 bases, leaving 6 bases between them. The CDR3 is made up of 13 amino acids. CDR1 MDHEN and CDR2 SYDVKM come from the germline V gene. In nucleotides, the CDR3 is TGTGCCAGCAGTTTTGAGGGCACCGGGGAGCTGTTTTTT. This sequence encodes CASSFEGTGELFF.

V is TRBV10-1 and J is TRBJ2-5; TRBD2 matches 7 bases. The V and J ends lost 4 bases and 0 bases, in that order; junction bases with no gene match: 2. The CDR3 has 14 residues. The germline V gene encodes CDR1 WNHNN and CDR2 SYGVQD (reference sequence). The CDR3 DNA sequence: TGCGCCAGCAGTGTGGGGGGGGACCAAGAGACCCAGTACTTC. Protein product: CASSVGGDQETQYF.

The CDR3 DNA reads TGCGCCAGCAGCTCCCTCCGGGGGAACGTTAAGCGCGGAGAAGAGACCCAGTACTTC. This translates into CASSSLRGNVKRGEETQYF. This chain links TRBV5-1 with TRBJ2-5; D may be TRBD2 (6 bases). Germline assignment: CDR1 SGHRS and CDR2 YFSETQ. Trimming removed 3 bases at V and 3 bases at J, with 27 bases between. CDR3 size: 19 residues.

This chain connects TRBV7-9 to TRBJ2-5, with TRBD2 matching 12 bases. The CDR3 is 17 residues long. Per the germline V gene, CDR1 is SEHNR and CDR2 is FQNEAQ (reference sequence). The V and J ends lost 6 bases and 2 bases, in that order; junction bases with no gene match: 10. This CDR3 is CASRTGLAGLSQETQYF. The CDR3 nucleotides read TGTGCCAGCAGAACTGGACTAGCGGGGTTATCACAAGAGACCCAGTACTTC.

The V gene is TRBV9, the J gene TRBJ2-1; 9 bases agree with TRBD1. V gave up 4 bases and J gave up 8 bases; unmatched junction bases: 10. CDR1 and CDR2 from the germline V gene are SGDLS and YYNGEE. This CDR3 is built from 15 residues. CDR3 DNA: TGTGCCAGCAGCTCAACCGGGACAGGGCTCGATGAGCAGTTCTTC. Residues: CASSSTGTGLDEQFF.

The chain employs TRBV2 and TRBJ2-7; 9 bases line up with TRBD2. The J segment lost 2 bases and the V segment lost 7 bases, leaving 6 bases of the junction unmatched. The CDR3 contains 14 residues. Germline V CDR1 and CDR2: SNHLY, FYNNEI. The CDR3 region has the DNA TGTGCCAGCAAGACTAGCGGAGGGGCCTACGAGCAGTACTTC. Translation: CASKTSGGAYEQYF.

J is TRBJ1-2 and V is TRBV7-9; 9 bases are shared with TRBD1. This CDR3 contains 16 residues. Germline loops: CDR1 SEHNR, CDR2 FQNEAQ (reference sequence). V shed 2 bases, J shed 4 bases, and the junction held 8 bases outside the gene matches. CDR3 sequence (DNA): TGTGCCAGCAGCTTACCACAGGGGGCGCTCCCCTATGGCTACACCTTC. It specifies CASSLPQGALPYGYTF.

The V and J genes are TRBV5-4 and TRBJ2-5; TRBD2 agrees at 7 bases. V was clipped by 1 base and J by 5 bases; unmatched bases: 2. CDR3 length: 13 residues. Germline V lookup: CDR1 SGHNT, CDR2 YYREEE (reference sequence). The CDR3 DNA is TGTGCCAGCAGCTTGTGGGGGGGGGAGACCCAGTACTTC. This translates into CASSLWGGETQYF. The entire variable domain, with the rest obtained from reference TRBV5-4 and TRBJ2-5, is as follows: ETGVTQSPTHLIKTRGQQVTLRCSSQSGHNTVSWYQQALGQGPQFIFQYYREEENGRGNFPPRFSGLQFPNYSSELNVNALELDDSALYLCASSLWGGETQYFGPGTRLLVL.

V and J are TRBV11-3 and TRBJ2-3, with D unresolved. The CDR3 is 14 residues long. V dropped 3 bases and J dropped 5 bases, with 12 bases sitting between them. The germline V gene has CDR1 SGHNT and CDR2 YENEEA. CDR3 sequence (DNA): TGTGCCAGCAGCTTGCCCTGGCCCCAAGATACGCAGTATTTT. It translates to CASSLPWPQDTQYF.

The chain employs TRBV5-6 and TRBJ2-2; the match to TRBD2 covers 9 bases. This CDR3 comprises 17 residues. J lost 4 bases, V lost 2 bases, and 9 bases had no gene match. CDR1 is SGHDT, CDR2 YYEEEE, per germline. CDR3 sequence reads: CASSFGIAGVGTGELFF. For the CDR3, the DNA is TGTGCCAGCAGCTTTGGGATAGCGGGAGTTGGCACCGGGGAGCTGTTTTTT.

The chain couples TRBV5-8 to TRBJ2-2; D unresolved. CDR3 size: 14 residues. Between the trimmed V and J ends, which lost 4 bases and 3 bases, there was a span of 10 bases. Germline V gene sequence: CDR1 SGHTS, CDR2 YDEGEE. This CDR3 reads CASSGIDYTGELFF. Here the CDR3 DNA reads TGTGCCAGCAGCGGAATAGACTACACCGGGGAGCTGTTTTTT.

This clone was counted once. J is TRBJ1-2 and V is TRBV29-1, with 7 bases fitting TRBD1. This CDR3 comprises 13 residues. Unmatched junction bases numbered 3, after V lost 2 bases and J lost 3 bases. Germline V lookup: CDR1 SQVTM, CDR2 ANQGSEA. DNA for the CDR3: TGCAGCGTTGAATTTGGGACAGACTATGGCTACACCTTC. Protein: CSVEFGTDYGYTF.

The chain employs TRBV5-1 and TRBJ1-3, with TRBD1 identical over 9 bases. In germline, CDR1 is SGHRS, CDR2 YFSETQ. The CDR3 covers 16 residues. Trimming cost V 4 bases and J 2 bases; bases outside gene matches: 7. CDR3 DNA: TGCGCCAGCAGCCTACAGGGGGCCCCAGCTGGAAACACCATATATTTT. This gives the protein CASSLQGAPAGNTIYF.

This clone appeared a single time. The chain combines TRBV5-6 with TRBJ2-4; TRBD1 aligns across 8 bases. This CDR3 spans 14 amino acids. The germline gives CDR1 SGHDT, CDR2 YYEEEE. After removal of 0 bases from V and 6 bases from J, the junction contained 2 bases not matched to a gene. This CDR3 is CASSLGQGLNIQYF. The CDR3 region has the DNA TGTGCCAGCAGCTTGGGACAGGGGCTAAACATTCAGTACTTC.

This chain uses TRBV27 with TRBJ2-7; tentative D call: TRBD2 (6 bases). This CDR3 is built from 13 residues. Germline-derived CDR1 and CDR2 are MNHEY and SMNVEV (reference sequence). Trimming shortened V by 2 bases and J by 6 bases, and 11 bases separated the two germline ends. The CDR3 DNA reads as TGTGCCAGCAGTTTAACCGGGAGTCGCGAGCAGTACTTC. It codes for CASSLTGSREQYF.

CDR3 nucleotides: TGTGCCAGCAGCCCGACCGGGACTCTAACCTACGAGCAGTACTTC. It is translated as CASSPTGTLTYEQYF. This chain uses TRBV11-2 with TRBJ2-7; the D gene is possibly TRBD2 (6 bases). With 5 bases removed from V and 2 bases from J, the gap between germline ends came to 16 bases. Germline CDR1 and CDR2: SGHAT and FQNNGV. The CDR3 length is 15 residues.

The chain carries TRBV4-1 and TRBJ2-7; TRBD1 matches 8 bases. V was clipped by 4 bases and J by 5 bases; unmatched bases: 10. This CDR3 has 15 residues. The germline V gene encodes CDR1 MGHRA and CDR2 YSYEKL. The chain's CDR3 is CASSRDPDRVNEQYF. The CDR3 DNA is TGCGCCAGCAGCCGAGACCCGGACAGGGTCAACGAGCAGTACTTC.

The chain joins TRBV6-5 to TRBJ1-1; maybe TRBD1 (6 bases). The CDR3 loop spans 12 amino acids. Germline V gene sequence: CDR1 MNHEY, CDR2 SVGAGI. V was trimmed by 5 bases and J by 8 bases, leaving 12 bases between them. The CDR3 region is CASSQQGGEAFF. In DNA form, the CDR3 reads TGTGCCAGCAGTCAACAGGGAGGGGAAGCTTTCTTT.

This sequence joins TRBV2 and TRBJ1-5; no definite D call. The V and J ends lost 1 base and 0 bases respectively, with 19 bases between them. The length of the CDR3 is 19 residues. Germline values: CDR1 SNHLY, CDR2 FYNNEI. CDR3 protein: CASSEVGRSVLDSNQPQHF. In DNA form, the CDR3 reads TGTGCCAGCAGTGAAGTGGGGAGAAGCGTCCTGGATAGCAATCAGCCCCAGCATTTT.

The V gene is TRBV4-1, the J gene TRBJ1-1; the D gene is possibly TRBD1 (5 bases). Trimming took 0 bases from V and 5 from J, leaving 13 bases between them. The CDR3 runs 15 residues. Germline V gene sequence: CDR1 MGHRA, CDR2 YSYEKL. The CDR3 loop reads CASSQDRGGRTEAFF. CDR3 coding DNA: TGCGCCAGCAGCCAAGATCGGGGGGGTCGGACTGAAGCTTTCTTT.

The chain has TRBV6-1 and TRBJ2-1; 12 bases line up with TRBD2. V lost 3 bases, J lost 2 bases, and 14 bases stayed unmatched. The CDR3 length is 20 residues. Germline V gene sequence: CDR1 MNHNS, CDR2 SASEGT. In DNA, the CDR3 is TGTGCCAGCAGTGACCTCTCCGGACTAGCGGGAAGAGGGACCTACAATGAGCAGTTCTTC. Translating gives CASSDLSGLAGRGTYNEQFF.

V gene TRBV11-1 combines with J gene TRBJ2-2; D gene ambiguous. The CDR3 covers 15 residues. Germline-derived CDR1 and CDR2 are SGHAT and FQDESV (reference sequence). Trimming pared 5 bases from V and 0 bases from J, leaving 10 bases between. CDR3 sequence (DNA): TGTGCCAGCAGCCGTCCCGCAGCGAACACCGGGGAGCTGTTTTTT. Residues: CASSRPAANTGELFF.